Sequencing of this T cell receptor (beta chain) was carried out in a study of regulatory T cells in long-lasting Graves disease. Time point described: newly diagnosed GD, antithyroid drugs for less than 3 months. There was RNA extracted from PBMCs, and the TCR library was made from it. Building of the TCR beta libraries involved iRepertoire HTBI primers and Arm-PCR of CDR3 regions. TCRdb analysed the multiplex PCR reads with MiXCR anew, one entry per CDR3 protein. Of roughly 500,000 distinct CDR3 sequences listed, roughly 14% are singletons. Germline CDR1 and CDR2: SQVTM and ANQGSEA. Trimming removed 8 bases at V and 2 bases at J, with 7 bases between. The CDR3 is 11 residues long. In this sample, this clonotype turned up once. This sample was also put to use in a study of T cells in Graves' hyperthyroidism and ophthalmopathy.

The V gene is TRBV29-1, the J gene TRBJ2-1; possibly TRBD2 for D (6 bases). The source material was peripheral blood mononuclear cells (PBMCs), sampled at new diagnosis, from a patient treated with antithyroid drugs. The receptor's source is a man aged 30-40 years with Graves disease. The CDR3 DNA reads as TGCAGCTCGGGGGCCTACAATGAGCAGTTCTTC. Residues: CSSGAYNEQFF.